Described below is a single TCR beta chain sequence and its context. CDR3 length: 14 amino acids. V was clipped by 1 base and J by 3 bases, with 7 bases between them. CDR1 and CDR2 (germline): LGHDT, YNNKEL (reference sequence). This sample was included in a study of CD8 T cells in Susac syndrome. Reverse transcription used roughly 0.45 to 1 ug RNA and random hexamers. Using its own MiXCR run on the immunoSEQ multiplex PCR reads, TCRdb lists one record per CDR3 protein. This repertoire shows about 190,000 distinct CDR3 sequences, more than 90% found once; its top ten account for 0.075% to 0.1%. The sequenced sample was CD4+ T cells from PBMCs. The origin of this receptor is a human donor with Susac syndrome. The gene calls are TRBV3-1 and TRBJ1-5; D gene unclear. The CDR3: CASSQGRNNQPQHF. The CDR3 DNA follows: TGTGCCAGCAGCCAAGGGCGGAACAATCAGCCCCAGCATTTT.